The clone carrying this TCR beta chain was counted between two and nine times. These data belong to a study of blood T cell repertoires in COVID-19. The wider study: Samples of COVID-19 (acute and convalescent) were obtained from the United States, Italy and Spain. Nucleic acid was either cDNA or gDNA, and it came from T cells, B-cell-depleted T cells, or PBMCs.

In the original processing: Nucleated cell counts were estimated from reference gene primer amplification. Generated by immunoSEQ multiplex PCR, the TCRdb table keeps only in-frame clones and is missing some. V and J calls and clone size come straight from that table; D and trimming were deduced from the DNA. Of around 60,000 clones listed, more than 70% are singletons. The Seattle patients joined while their infection was active and were tracked longitudinally afterward. The clonotype originates from a man younger than 40 with COVID-19, enrolled during active disease. The specimen sequenced was peripheral blood.

The CDR3 protein is CASSQPNTGELFF. CDR3 sequence (DNA): TGCGCCAGCAGCCAACCAAACACCGGGGAGCTGTTTTTT. This chain links TRBV4-3 with TRBJ2-2; D is unclear. CDR1 is LGHNA and CDR2 is YSLEER in the germline V gene. V was trimmed by 2 bases and J by 2 bases, leaving 3 bases between them. The CDR3 runs to 13 residues.